The next 26 T cell receptor beta chains were all read from a single sample in a study of circulating and synovial CD4+ cells in juvenile arthritis. TCRdb's copy holds only in-frame clones and misses some; the assay was immunoSEQ multiplex PCR. The sample includes some 35,000 clones, approximately 94% seen only once; the top ten take 0.55% to 0.75%. The material sequenced was CD4+ T cells from blood. These TCRs come from a human donor with juvenile idiopathic arthritis.

The genes are TRBV9 and TRBJ2-5; 7 bases are a match to TRBD2. The better agreement between TRBJ2-7 and the DNA end casts doubt on the J call. The CDR3 extends over 18 amino acids. The V gene's germline CDR1 is SGDLS and CDR2 YYNGEE. Here the CDR3 reads CASSVTPLWTRGIYEQYF. CDR3 bases: TGTGCCAGCAGCGTAACCCCCCTCTGGACTAGGGGCATCTACGAGCAGTACTTC.

V gene TRBV7-9 combines with J gene TRBJ2-7, with 8 bases identical to TRBD2. V lost 5 bases, J lost 6 bases, and 6 bases stayed unmatched. The length of the CDR3 is 13 residues. Germline V gene data show CDR1 as SEHNR and CDR2 as FQNEAQ (reference sequence). CDR3 residues: CASSHREGLEQYF. Here the CDR3 DNA reads TGTGCCAGCAGCCACCGGGAGGGACTCGAGCAGTACTTC.

The chain recombines TRBV19 with TRBJ2-7; 9 bases map to TRBD1. The CDR3 totals 16 residues. Germline V gene data show CDR1 as LNHDA and CDR2 as SQIVND (reference sequence). V lost 6 bases and J lost 0; bases outside the gene matches: 9. The CDR3 protein is CASSRDRDGASYEQYF. CDR3 bases: TGTGCCAGTAGCAGGGACAGGGATGGGGCCTCCTACGAGCAGTACTTC.

The sample holds one count of this clone. V gene TRBV25-1 combines with J gene TRBJ2-1, with D possibly matching TRBD1 (6 bases). The CDR3 extends over 11 amino acids. The germline V and J ends were trimmed by 10 bases and 10 bases, with 14 bases remaining between them. Germline assignment: CDR1 MGHDK and CDR2 SYGVNS. The CDR3 DNA is TGTGCCATCTATGACGGGACAGAGCAGTTCTTC. It specifies CAIYDGTEQFF. The whole variable domain, remainder taken from reference TRBV25-1 and TRBJ2-1, is EADIYQTPRYLVIGTGKKITLECSQTMGHDKMYWYQQDPGMELHLIHYSYGVNSTEKGDLSSESTVSRIRTEHFPLTLESARPSHTSQYLCAIYDGTEQFFGPGTRLTVL.

This sequence joins TRBV11-2 and TRBJ1-2; 7 bases are shared with TRBD1. V shed 5 bases, J shed 1 base, and the junction held 4 bases outside the gene matches. CDR1 SGHAT and CDR2 FQNNGV come from the germline V gene. This CDR3 is built from 14 residues. CDR3 sequence: CASSLDRVNYGYTF. CDR3 coding DNA: TGTGCCAGCAGCCTCGACAGGGTTAACTATGGCTACACCTTC.

V gene TRBV7-9 combines with J gene TRBJ2-5; 8 bases fit TRBD2. The CDR3 contains 14 residues. After removal of 4 bases from V and 4 bases from J, the junction contained 5 bases not matched to a gene. Germline loops: CDR1 SEHNR, CDR2 FQNEAQ (reference sequence). The CDR3 reads CASSSAGGGETQYF. CDR3 DNA: TGTGCCAGCAGCTCTGCGGGGGGTGGAGAGACCCAGTACTTC.

The chain employs TRBV6-6 and TRBJ1-5, with 10 bases matching TRBD1. V shed 2 bases and J 4 bases; nucleotides not matched to a gene: 5. The CDR3 runs 16 residues. Germline V lookup: CDR1 MNHNY, CDR2 SVGAGI (reference sequence). In nucleotides, the CDR3 is TGTGCCAGCAGTTACGGGACAGGGGTAGGAAATCAGCCCCAGCATTTT. It specifies CASSYGTGVGNQPQHF.

V usage is TRBV7-7 and J usage is TRBJ2-7, with a weak D call TRBD1 (6 bases). Trimming left V 5 bases short and J 3 bases short, with 11 bases between. This CDR3 region has 13 residues. Germline V CDR1 and CDR2: SSHAT, FNYEAQ (reference sequence). The CDR3 DNA reads TGTGCCAGCAGCCGGGACACTTACTACGAGCAGTACTTC. It is translated as CASSRDTYYEQYF. The whole variable domain, remainder taken from reference TRBV7-7 and TRBJ2-7, is GAGVSQSPRYKVTKRGQDVTLRCDPISSHATLYWYQQALGQGPEFLTYFNYEAQPDKSGLPSDRFSAERPEGSISTLTIQRTEQRDSAMYRCASSRDTYYEQYFGPGTRLTVT.

V and J are TRBV30 and TRBJ1-5; 7 bases agree with TRBD1. Germline CDR1 GTSNPN, CDR2 SVGIG (reference sequence). This CDR3 has 13 amino acids. Trimming removed 2 bases from V and 4 bases from J; junction bases left unmatched: 2. The CDR3 sequence is CAWSKTGNQPQHF. The CDR3 coding sequence is TGTGCCTGGAGTAAGACAGGGAATCAGCCCCAGCATTTT. Using reference TRBV30 and TRBJ1-5 for the parts outside the CDR3, the full variable domain is SQTIHQWPATLVQPVGSPLSLECTVEGTSNPNLYWYRQAAGRGLQLLFYSVGIGQISSEVPQNLSASRPQDRQFILSSKKLLLSDSGFYLCAWSKTGNQPQHFGDGTRLSIL.

V usage is TRBV9 and J usage is TRBJ2-3; D unresolved. Trimming shortened V by 4 bases and J by 1 base, and 13 bases separated the two germline ends. From germline, CDR1 is SGDLS and CDR2 YYNGEE. The CDR3 consists of 15 residues. The CDR3 DNA sequence: TGTGCCAGCAGCTCTACAGCCGGCCGCACAGATACGCAGTATTTT. This encodes CASSSTAGRTDTQYF.

The J gene is TRBJ2-3, the V gene TRBV30; D is uncertain. The CDR3 contains 13 residues. V dropped 2 bases and J dropped 6 bases, with 12 bases sitting between them. Looked up from germline, CDR1 is GTSNPN and CDR2 is SVGIG (reference sequence). DNA of the CDR3: TGTGCCTGGAGTCGAGCACCTCTCGATACGCAGTATTTT. This gives the protein CAWSRAPLDTQYF.

CDR3 DNA: TGTGCCAGCAGCGTAGTGGGGACAGGGGGATATACGCAGTATTTT. Its translation: CASSVVGTGGYTQYF. V is TRBV9 and J is TRBJ2-3; 11 positions match TRBD1. The CDR3 spans 15 residues. Per germline, CDR1 SGDLS and CDR2 YYNGEE. V shed 0 bases and J 7 bases; nucleotides not matched to a gene: 4. The full variable domain, with the rest looked up from reference TRBV9 and TRBJ2-3, is DSGVTQTPKHLITATGQRVTLRCSPRSGDLSVYWYQQSLDQGLQFLIQYYNGEERAKGNILERFSAQQFPDLHSELNLSSLELGDSALYFCASSVVGTGGYTQYFGPGTRLTVL.

The chain has TRBV5-4 and TRBJ1-4; D gene unclear. CDR1 is SGHNT and CDR2 is YYREEE in the germline V gene (reference sequence). V was shortened by 0 bases and J by 1 base, with 7 bases between the two germline ends. The CDR3 is 15 amino acids. The CDR3: CASSLERGTNEKLFF. CDR3 nucleotide sequence: TGTGCCAGCAGCTTGGAGCGCGGAACTAATGAAAAACTGTTTTTT.

This clone occurred once. The chain carries TRBV7-3 and TRBJ2-2; D remains ambiguous. This CDR3 region has 19 residues. With 1 base removed from V and 7 bases from J, the gap between germline ends came to 25 bases. Germline lookup yields CDR1 SGHTA and CDR2 FQGTGA. CDR3 region: CASSLSSNLLLPRGGELFF. For the CDR3, the DNA is TGTGCCAGCAGCTTAAGCTCAAACCTCTTACTACCACGCGGCGGGGAGCTGTTTTTT.

This chain joins TRBV18 and TRBJ1-2; the match to TRBD1 covers 7 bases. The germline gives CDR1 KGHSH, CDR2 LQKENI. The CDR3 is 14 amino acids. The V segment lost 6 bases and the J segment 1 base; nucleotides outside the gene matches: 5. The CDR3, as DNA: TGTGCCAGCTCCCCGGGACAGAGTAACTATGGCTACACCTTC. Translated, it gives CASSPGQSNYGYTF.

The V gene is TRBV19, the J gene TRBJ2-7, with TRBD1 as a possible D gene (6 bases). This CDR3 is built from 16 residues. From germline, CDR1 is LNHDA and CDR2 SQIVND (reference sequence). With 1 base removed from V and 7 bases from J, the gap between germline ends came to 20 bases. The DNA of the CDR3 is TGTGCCAGTAGTATAGTCCCGACAGGACGCCTACAGGAGCAGTACTTC. This gives the protein CASSIVPTGRLQEQYF.

The rearrangement links TRBV6-5 to TRBJ2-3, with a tentative D call TRBD2 (6 bases). The CDR3 extends over 14 amino acids. Trimming removed 4 bases from V and 6 bases from J, with 14 bases in between. Germline V CDR1 and CDR2: MNHEY, SVGAGI. The CDR3 DNA sequence: TGTGCCAGCAGTTTTTACCATGCGGGGGATACGCAGTATTTT. Translated, it gives CASSFYHAGDTQYF.

The chain uses TRBV6-5 and TRBJ2-7, with a weak D call TRBD1 (6 bases). The CDR3 runs 15 residues. V was pared by 10 bases and J by 6 bases, with 25 bases between. CDR1 and CDR2 (germline): MNHEY, SVGAGI. The CDR3 nucleotides are TGTGCCACCTTACAGGGCCCCGGTCTGTCGGCCGAGCAGTACTTC. Residues: CATLQGPGLSAEQYF.

The chain combines TRBV11-2 with TRBJ2-7, with D possibly matching TRBD2 (7 bases). Trimming cost V 4 bases and J 6 bases, with 16 bases left between them. The CDR3 is 14 amino acids. Germline V gene lookup returns CDR1 SGHAT and CDR2 FQNNGV. This CDR3 reads CASSSQRGGTEQYF. In nucleotides, the CDR3 is TGTGCCAGCAGCTCCCAAAGGGGGGGTACCGAGCAGTACTTC.

Remarks on this clone: This CDR3 is also generated by other DNA sequences in the sample. The gene calls are TRBV14 and TRBJ1-6; possible D gene TRBD1, 5 bases. This CDR3 is built from 15 residues. Germline V CDR1 and CDR2: SGHDN, FVKESK. Trimming took off 2 bases at V and 3 bases at J, with 8 bases between the two ends. The CDR3 bases are TGTGCCAGCAGCCAACCAGGGCTCTATAATTCACCCCTCCACTTT. This sequence encodes CASSQPGLYNSPLHF.

The rearrangement links TRBV6-5 to TRBJ2-5; 7 positions match TRBD1. Looked up from germline, CDR1 is MNHEY and CDR2 is SVGAGI. The CDR3 consists of 14 residues. Losses at the gene ends were 6 bases for V and 1 base for J; bases not matched to a gene: 5. In DNA, the CDR3 is TGTGCCAGCAGCCAGGGGGTTTTCCAAGAGACCCAGTACTTC. As protein: CASSQGVFQETQYF.

The rearrangement links TRBV19 to TRBJ2-5, with TRBD2 identical over 10 bases. Germline CDR1 and CDR2: LNHDA and SQIVND (reference sequence). This CDR3 is 16 amino acids long. Unmatched junction bases numbered 5, after V lost 2 bases and J lost 2 bases. CDR3 protein: CASSITLAGVQETQYF. The CDR3, as DNA: TGTGCCAGTAGTATAACCCTAGCGGGGGTACAAGAGACCCAGTACTTC.

The gene calls are TRBV6-5 and TRBJ1-5, with 8 positions matching TRBD1. Germline values: CDR1 MNHEY, CDR2 SVGAGI. The CDR3 is made up of 15 amino acids. J gave up 2 bases and V 6 bases, and 6 bases lay outside the gene matches. This CDR3 is CASRWTGQGNQPQHF. CDR3 DNA sequence: TGTGCCAGCAGGTGGACAGGGCAAGGCAATCAGCCCCAGCATTTT.

The chain combines TRBV5-1 with TRBJ1-3; 7 nucleotides line up with TRBD1. The ends lost 4 bases at V and 2 bases at J; junction bases unmatched: 6. This CDR3 comprises 15 residues. Germline CDR1 is SGHRS and CDR2 is YFSETQ. The DNA for the CDR3 is TGCGCCAGCAGCCCAGGGACAGTCACTGGAAACACCATATATTTT. Translation: CASSPGTVTGNTIYF.

This chain connects TRBV5-1 to TRBJ2-2; D is uncertain. CDR3 length: 13 residues. V gave up 0 bases and J gave up 4 bases, with 4 bases separating them. Germline values: CDR1 SGHRS, CDR2 YFSETQ. The CDR3 reads CASSLVRTGELFF. CDR3 nucleotide sequence: TGCGCCAGCAGCTTGGTCCGCACCGGGGAGCTGTTTTTT.

The CDR3 region is CASSQAAQGYQPQHF. The CDR3 nucleotides are TGCGCCAGCAGCCAAGCAGCACAGGGATATCAGCCCCAGCATTTT. J is TRBJ1-5 and V is TRBV4-1, with D maybe TRBD1 (6 bases). Germline loops: CDR1 MGHRA, CDR2 YSYEKL. Trimming took 1 base from V and 5 from J, leaving 12 bases between them. This CDR3 is 15 amino acids long.